This T cell receptor beta chain came from a study of blood T cell repertoires in COVID-19. Overall study: Samples came from the United States, Italy and Spain, spanning acute and convalescent COVID-19. PBMCs, B-cell-depleted T cells, or T cells were the source of the cDNA or gDNA that made up the material.

The age range of participants was roughly 18 to 90 years, with residence in about two dozen US areas. Original handling: From reference gene primer amplification, estimates of nucleated cell counts were derived. The table came from immunoSEQ multiplex PCR; TCRdb's copy has only in-frame clones and leaves some out. D and trimming were read from the DNA, whereas the V and J calls and clone size are those reported in that table. The profile shows 200,000 to 250,000 clones, 75% to 90% of them singletons. With 3 bases clipped from V and 2 bases from J, the junction kept 4 bases outside the gene matches. CDR3 length: 14 amino acids. Germline loops: CDR1 LNHDA, CDR2 SQIVND (reference sequence).

The sequence was collected from a woman between 18 and 29 years old in a cohort exposed to, infected with or recovered from COVID-19 (not recorded which). The chain is built from TRBV19 and TRBJ2-7; 7 nucleotides line up with TRBD2. The sequenced material came from PBMCs or T cells enriched from blood (not recorded which). The CDR3 DNA reads TGTGCCAGTAGTATCGGGGGAGGGACCTACGAGCAGTACTTC. Its translation: CASSIGGGTYEQYF.